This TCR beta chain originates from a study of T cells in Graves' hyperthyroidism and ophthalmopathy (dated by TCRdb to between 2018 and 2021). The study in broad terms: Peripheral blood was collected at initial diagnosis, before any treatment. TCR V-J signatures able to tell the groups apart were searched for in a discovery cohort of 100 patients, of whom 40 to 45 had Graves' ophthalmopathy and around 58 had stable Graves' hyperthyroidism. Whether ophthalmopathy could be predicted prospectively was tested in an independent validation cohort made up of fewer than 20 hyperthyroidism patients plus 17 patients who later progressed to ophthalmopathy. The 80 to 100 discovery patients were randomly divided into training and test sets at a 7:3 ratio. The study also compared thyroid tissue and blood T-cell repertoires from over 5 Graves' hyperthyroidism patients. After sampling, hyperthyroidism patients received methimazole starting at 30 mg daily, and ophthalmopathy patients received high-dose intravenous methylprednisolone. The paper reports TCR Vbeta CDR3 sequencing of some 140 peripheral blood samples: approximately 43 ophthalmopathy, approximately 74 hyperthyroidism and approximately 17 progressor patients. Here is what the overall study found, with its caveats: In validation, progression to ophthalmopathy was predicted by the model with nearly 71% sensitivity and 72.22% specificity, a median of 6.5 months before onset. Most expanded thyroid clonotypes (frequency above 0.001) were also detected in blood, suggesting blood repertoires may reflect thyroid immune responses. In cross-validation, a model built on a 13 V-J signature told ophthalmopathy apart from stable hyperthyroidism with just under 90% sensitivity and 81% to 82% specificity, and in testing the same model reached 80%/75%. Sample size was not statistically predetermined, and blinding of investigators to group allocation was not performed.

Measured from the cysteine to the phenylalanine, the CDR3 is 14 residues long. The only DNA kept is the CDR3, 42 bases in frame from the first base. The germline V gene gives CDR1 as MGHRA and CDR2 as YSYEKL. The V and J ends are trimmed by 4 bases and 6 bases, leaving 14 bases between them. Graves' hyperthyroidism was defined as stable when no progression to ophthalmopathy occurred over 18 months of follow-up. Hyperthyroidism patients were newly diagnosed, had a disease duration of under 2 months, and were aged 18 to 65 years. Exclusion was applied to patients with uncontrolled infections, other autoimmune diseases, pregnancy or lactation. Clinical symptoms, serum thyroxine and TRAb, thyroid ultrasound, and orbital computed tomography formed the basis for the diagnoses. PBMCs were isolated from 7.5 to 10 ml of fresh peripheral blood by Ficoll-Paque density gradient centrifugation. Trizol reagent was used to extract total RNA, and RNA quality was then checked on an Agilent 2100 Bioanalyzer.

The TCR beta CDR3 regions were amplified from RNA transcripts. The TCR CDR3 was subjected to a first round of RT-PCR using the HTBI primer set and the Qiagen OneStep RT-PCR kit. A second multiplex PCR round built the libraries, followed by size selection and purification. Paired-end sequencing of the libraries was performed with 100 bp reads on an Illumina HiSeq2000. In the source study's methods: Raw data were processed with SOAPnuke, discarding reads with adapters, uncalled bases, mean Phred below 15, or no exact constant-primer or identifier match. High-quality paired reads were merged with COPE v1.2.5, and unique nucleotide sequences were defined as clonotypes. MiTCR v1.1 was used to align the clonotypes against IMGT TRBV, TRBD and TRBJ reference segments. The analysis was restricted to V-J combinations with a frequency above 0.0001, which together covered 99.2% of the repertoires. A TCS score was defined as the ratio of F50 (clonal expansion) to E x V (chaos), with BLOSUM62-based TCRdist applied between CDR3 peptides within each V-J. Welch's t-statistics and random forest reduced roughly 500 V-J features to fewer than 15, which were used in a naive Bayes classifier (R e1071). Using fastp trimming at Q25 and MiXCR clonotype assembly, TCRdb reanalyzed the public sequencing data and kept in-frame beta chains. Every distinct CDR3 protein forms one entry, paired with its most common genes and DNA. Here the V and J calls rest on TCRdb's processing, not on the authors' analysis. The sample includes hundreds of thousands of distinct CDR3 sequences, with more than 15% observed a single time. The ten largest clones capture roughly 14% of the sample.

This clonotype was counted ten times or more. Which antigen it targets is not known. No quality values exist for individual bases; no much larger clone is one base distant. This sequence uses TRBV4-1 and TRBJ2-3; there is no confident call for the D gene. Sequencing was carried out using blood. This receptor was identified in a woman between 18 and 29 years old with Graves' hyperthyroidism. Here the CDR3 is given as CASSPLIPEDTQYF. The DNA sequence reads TGCGCCAGCAGCCCCCTCATTCCTGAGGATACGCAGTATTTT.